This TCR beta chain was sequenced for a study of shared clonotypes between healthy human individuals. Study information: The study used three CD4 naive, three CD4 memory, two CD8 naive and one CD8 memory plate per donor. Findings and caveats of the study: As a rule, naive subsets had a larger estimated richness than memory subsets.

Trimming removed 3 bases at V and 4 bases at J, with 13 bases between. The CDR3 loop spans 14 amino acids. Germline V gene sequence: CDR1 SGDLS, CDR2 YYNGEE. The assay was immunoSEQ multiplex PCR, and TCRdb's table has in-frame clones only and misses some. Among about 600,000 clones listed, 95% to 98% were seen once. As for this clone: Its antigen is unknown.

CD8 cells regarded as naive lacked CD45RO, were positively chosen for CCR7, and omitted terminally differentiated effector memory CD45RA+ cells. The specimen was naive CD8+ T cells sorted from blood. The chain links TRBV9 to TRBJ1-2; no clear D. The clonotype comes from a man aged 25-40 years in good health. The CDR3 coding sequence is TGTGCCAGCAGCGACCCACTAAAGGTCTATGGCTACACCTTC. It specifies CASSDPLKVYGYTF.